This T cell receptor beta chain was captured by sequencing in a study of blood T cell repertoires in COVID-19. Germline trimming cut 4 bases from V and 5 bases from J; bases unmatched to any gene: 8. The CDR3 has 16 amino acids. From germline, CDR1 is MNHEY and CDR2 SVGAGI. The data were produced by immunoSEQ multiplex PCR, yet TCRdb's version contains in-frame clones alone and is incomplete. The sample shows a few hundred thousand clones, just under 90% of them seen only once. The TCR originated in a woman aged 45 to 65 who had been exposed to COVID-19. The source material was PBMCs or T cells enriched from blood (not recorded which). The rearrangement links TRBV6-5 to TRBJ2-5, with 12 bases aligning to TRBD2. CDR3 DNA sequence: TGTGCCAGCAGTTTACTACTAGCGGGGGGATCGGAGACCCAGTACTTC. The encoded protein is CASSLLLAGGSETQYF.